Sequencing of this T cell receptor beta chain was carried out in a study of blood T cells in healthy people across ages. CDR1 and CDR2 (germline): SGHRS, YFSETQ. The CDR3 spans 15 residues. V lost 6 bases and J lost 5; bases outside the gene matches: 9. Regarding the study as a whole: Those diversity estimates obtained from one million T cells were thought to be underestimates.

Comment on this clonotype: Its antigen is undetermined.

A second PCR, run for about 7 to 11 cycles, used a sample-barcoded 5' primer plus a J-beta primer mix. TCRdb independently ran MiXCR on the 5' RACE reads; one entry per CDR3 protein. The sample carries roughly 1.5 million distinct CDR3 sequences, approximately 43% recorded once. Donors each provided 7.5 to 10 milliliters of peripheral blood. The chain joins TRBV5-1 to TRBJ2-1; TRBD2 aligns across 9 bases. The material sequenced was blood. The sequence was collected from a woman aged 18-29 years in good health. The CDR3 region has the DNA TGCGCCAGCATCAACGGCGGGGGGGCAAACAATGAGCAGTTCTTC. The encoded protein is CASINGGGANNEQFF.